One and the same sample provided the 16 T cell receptor beta chains below, sequenced in a study of a mutant IDH1 vaccine in newly diagnosed glioma. No cognate antigen is known for these TCRs. Regarding time point: week 47, end of study. With topical imiquimod, each dose of the vaccine consisted of 300 ug of mutant IDH1 20-mer peptide. The data were produced by immunoSEQ multiplex PCR, yet TCRdb's version contains in-frame clones alone and is incomplete. This sample has about 67,000 clones, with about four fifths found just once. The sample here was PBMCs, taken from a glioma patient whose treatment included an IDH1 peptide vaccine. These receptors all stem from a man aged 25-45 years with glioma.

The V and J genes are TRBV14 and TRBJ2-5; a weak D match, TRBD1 (5 bases). Germline V gene data show CDR1 as SGHDN and CDR2 as FVKESK. The germline V and J ends were trimmed by 4 bases and 2 bases, with 14 bases remaining between them. This CDR3 has 15 residues. The CDR3 protein is CASSPYQTAQETQYF. In nucleotides, the CDR3 is TGTGCCAGCAGCCCGTACCAGACAGCACAAGAGACCCAGTACTTC.

The J gene is TRBJ2-1, the V gene TRBV6-5; D unresolved. CDR1 MNHEY and CDR2 SVGAGI come from the germline V gene. V shed 2 bases and J shed 7 bases, with 6 bases lying between them. This CDR3 spans 12 amino acids. The DNA for the CDR3 is TGTGCCAGCAGTTACCGTTATAATGAGCAGTTCTTC. Translation: CASSYRYNEQFF.

This chain's CDR3 is CASSRQGSSYEQYF. In DNA, the CDR3 is TGTGCCAGCAGCAGACAGGGGAGCTCCTACGAGCAGTACTTC. The chain has TRBV11-2 and TRBJ2-7; 8 positions agree with TRBD1. The CDR3 consists of 14 residues. CDR1 and CDR2 from the germline V gene are SGHAT and FQNNGV. V gave up 5 bases and J gave up 0 bases; unmatched junction bases: 3.

V gene TRBV4-1 combines with J gene TRBJ1-2; D possibly corresponds to TRBD1 (5 bases). Trimming shortened V by 1 base and J by 5 bases, and 26 bases separated the two germline ends. CDR3 length: 19 residues. Germline CDR1 reads MGHRA; CDR2 reads YSYEKL. The CDR3 DNA reads as TGCGCCAGCAGCCAAGTCGTATTCGCAGGGTTCCCTTCTTGGTATGGCTACACCTTC. As protein: CASSQVVFAGFPSWYGYTF.

V is TRBV5-6 and J is TRBJ2-2; D is undetermined. This CDR3 is 16 amino acids long. V was cut by 3 bases and J by 3 bases, with 15 bases left in between. Germline CDR1 reads SGHDT; CDR2 reads YYEEEE. The CDR3 sequence is CASSSIRLIDTGELFF. The DNA of the CDR3 is TGTGCCAGCAGCTCGATTCGGCTTATCGACACCGGGGAGCTGTTTTTT. Looking up the rest from reference TRBV5-6 and TRBJ2-2 gives the full variable domain: DAGVTQSPTHLIKTRGQQVTLRCSPKSGHDTVSWYQQALGQGPQFIFQYYEEEERQRGNFPDRFSGHQFPNYSSELNVNALLLGDSALYLCASSSIRLIDTGELFFGEGSRLTVL.

Here the CDR3 reads CAWSGGLGQGGQPQHF. CDR3 in DNA: TGTGCCTGGAGTGGGGGATTAGGACAGGGCGGCCAGCCCCAGCATTTT. The chain uses TRBV30 and TRBJ1-5; 8 nucleotides align to TRBD1. CDR1 GTSNPN and CDR2 SVGIG come from the germline V gene (reference sequence). Trimming took 1 base from V and 7 from J; bases not matched to a gene: 12. The CDR3 extends over 16 amino acids.

This clone showed up just a few times. The chain links TRBV5-5 to TRBJ1-4; D may be TRBD1 (5 bases). Germline V gene data show CDR1 as SGHKS and CDR2 as YYEKEE (reference sequence). V lost 1 base and J 4 bases, leaving 14 bases between the germline ends. CDR3 length: 16 amino acids. Here the CDR3 DNA reads TGTGCCAGCAGCTTGAGAGCCACGGACATTAATGAAAAACTGTTTTTT. Translated: CASSLRATDINEKLFF.

This sequence joins TRBV5-1 and TRBJ2-3; a weak D match, TRBD1 (5 bases). CDR3 size: 16 residues. Germline-derived CDR1 and CDR2 are SGHRS and YFSETQ. V was trimmed by 4 bases and J by 1 base, leaving 16 bases between them. CDR3 nucleotide sequence: TGCGCCAGCAGCCCCACCCCCAGGGCCGGCACAGATACGCAGTATTTT. Translated, it gives CASSPTPRAGTDTQYF.

This chain uses TRBV28 with TRBJ1-2, with D maybe TRBD1 (6 bases). From germline, CDR1 is MDHEN and CDR2 SYDVKM. The germline V and J ends were trimmed by 6 bases and 4 bases, with 12 bases remaining between them. The CDR3 is 13 amino acids. The CDR3 reads CASSPGHLYGYTF. CDR3 DNA sequence: TGTGCCAGCAGCCCGGGACATCTCTATGGCTACACCTTC.

This chain connects TRBV9 to TRBJ2-1; maybe TRBD1 (7 bases). Germline V lookup: CDR1 SGDLS, CDR2 YYNGEE. This CDR3 is 12 amino acids long. Trimming took off 2 bases at V and 8 bases at J, with 8 bases between the two ends. This CDR3 is CASSVRGDEQFF. The CDR3 DNA reads as TGTGCCAGCAGCGTCAGGGGGGATGAGCAGTTCTTC.

The V call is TRBV7-9, the J call TRBJ2-2; either TRBD1 or TRBD2 may supply D (5 bases each). The CDR3 consists of 18 residues. Trimming stripped 5 bases from V and 1 base from J, with 20 bases between. From germline, CDR1 is SEHNR and CDR2 FQNEAQ (reference sequence). CDR3 protein: CASSRRGEDRLNTGELFF. The CDR3 DNA follows: TGTGCCAGCAGCCGGAGAGGGGAAGATCGTTTGAACACCGGGGAGCTGTTTTTT. Full variable domain (remainder filled in from reference TRBV7-9 and TRBJ2-2): DTGVSQNPRHKITKRGQNVTFRCDPISEHNRLYWYRQTLGQGPEFLTYFQNEAQLEKSRLLSDRFSAERPKGSFSTLEIQRTEQGDSAMYLCASSRRGEDRLNTGELFFGEGSRLTVL.

This chain connects TRBV7-9 to TRBJ1-1; D is perhaps TRBD1 (6 bases). CDR1 and CDR2 from the germline V gene are SEHNR and FQNEAQ (reference sequence). The V end lost 0 bases, the J end lost 0 bases, and 17 bases lay between the germline ends. This CDR3 comprises 18 residues. CDR3 DNA: TGTGCCAGCAGCTTAGCGTATGGGAGAGGGGGACTGAACACTGAAGCTTTCTTT. It translates to CASSLAYGRGGLNTEAFF.

This clone is a singleton in its sample. This chain uses TRBV19 with TRBJ1-1, with D perhaps matching TRBD1 (6 bases). The germline gives CDR1 LNHDA, CDR2 SQIVND (reference sequence). V lost 3 bases and J 1 base, leaving 15 bases between the germline ends. The CDR3 length is 16 residues. CDR3 protein: CASSIVTGNENTEAFF. Written as DNA, the CDR3 is TGTGCCAGTAGTATTGTGACAGGCAACGAGAACACTGAAGCTTTCTTT.

The chain couples TRBV27 to TRBJ1-5; a weak D match, TRBD1 (6 bases). Germline CDR1 is MNHEY and CDR2 is SMNVEV (reference sequence). V dropped 6 bases and J dropped 0 bases, with 12 bases sitting between them. The CDR3 loop spans 15 amino acids. The CDR3 DNA sequence: TGTGCCAGCAGCAGGACAGACTCTAGCAATCAGCCCCAGCATTTT. As protein: CASSRTDSSNQPQHF.

The chain couples TRBV4-1 to TRBJ2-3, with a possible D match to TRBD2 (6 bases). This CDR3 has 13 residues. Trimming stripped 4 bases from V and 5 bases from J, with 10 bases between. Germline lookup yields CDR1 MGHRA and CDR2 YSYEKL. As DNA, the CDR3 is TGCGCCAGCAGCCCCCTCGGGGGAGATACGCAGTATTTT. This gives the protein CASSPLGGDTQYF.

This chain connects TRBV19 to TRBJ2-3, with TRBD2 matching 13 bases. CDR1 is LNHDA, CDR2 SQIVND, per germline (reference sequence). V lost 6 bases and J lost 1; bases outside the gene matches: 25. The CDR3 is 23 residues long. CDR3 amino acids: CASRTTGFGTSGGALIGTDTQYF. The CDR3 DNA sequence: TGTGCCAGTAGGACCACAGGGTTCGGCACTAGCGGGGGGGCTTTGATTGGCACAGATACGCAGTATTTT. Full variable domain (remainder filled in from reference TRBV19 and TRBJ2-3): DGGITQSPKYLFRKEGQNVTLSCEQNLNHDAMYWYRQDPGQGLRLIYYSQIVNDFQKGDIAEGYSVSREKKESFPLTVTSAQKNPTAFYLCASRTTGFGTSGGALIGTDTQYFGPGTRLTVL.